A selection of T cell receptor beta chains follows, all from one sample in a study of CD4 T cells in relation to SARS-CoV-2 and coronaviruses. Profiling relied on immunoSEQ multiplex PCR, and the TCRdb table lists in-frame clones only, not all of them. The sample has 20,000 to 30,000 clones, around 80% seen once. Their antigen targets remain unknown. Specimen: CD4+ T cells from PBMCs, cultured in vitro. Source of these receptors: a human donor in good health. Each CDR3 is given with its conserved first and last residue. D genes are given only for firm matches.

D gene	V gene	J gene	CDR3 protein
TRBD2	TRBV27	TRBJ2-7	CASSSAGTSGRTISYEQYF
.	TRBV11-2	TRBJ2-1	CASSPFRSKPNNEQFF
.	TRBV7-2	TRBJ1-6	CASSLIISPLHF
.	TRBV11-2	TRBJ2-7	CASSVTPGRSSYEQYF
.	TRBV24-1	TRBJ2-3	CATTPSGGPLSLRTDTQYF
.	TRBV7-9	TRBJ1-2	CASSLWARVEGGYTF
.	TRBV2	TRBJ2-3	CASSAGTLPRTDTQYF
TRBD2	TRBV19	TRBJ2-2	CATGLAGYRNTGELFF
.	TRBV2	TRBJ1-1	CASRNRVRNTEAFF
.	TRBV5-1	TRBJ2-2	CASSLESTRNTGELFF
.	TRBV3-1/TRBV3-2	TRBJ2-1	CASSQVNGGQQFF
.	TRBV5-1	TRBJ1-4	CASSFGATNEKLFF
TRBD1	TRBV5-1	TRBJ1-2	CASSLDRGAGYTF
.	TRBV29-1	TRBJ2-1	CSVEGAGTFYSYNEQFF
.	TRBV5-1	TRBJ2-5	CASSRGTPTKETQYF
.	TRBV6-2/TRBV6-3	TRBJ2-4	CASSWDSKVPRDIQYF
TRBD2	TRBV6-5	TRBJ2-1	CASRASGGSYNEQFF
.	TRBV11-2	TRBJ2-2	CASSLTLRRNTGELFF
.	TRBV5-1	TRBJ2-7	CASSPGPRASSYEQYF
.	TRBV5-4	TRBJ1-1	CASSFLMGRNTEAFF
TRBD2	TRBV18	TRBJ2-5	CASSTGTSGSETQYF
.	TRBV18	TRBJ1-5	CASSPSGGHQPQHF
TRBD2	TRBV7-2	TRBJ2-1	CASSPSGGVAYEQFF
.	TRBV19	TRBJ1-3	CASSMGLGGPGNTIYF
.	TRBV5-8	TRBJ2-2	CASSYGRLRSNTGELFF
TRBD2	TRBV19	TRBJ2-1	CASSPDGTSGSVRQFF
TRBD1	TRBV10-3	TRBJ2-5	CAISARTGQETQYF
.	TRBV19	TRBJ1-1	CASSIRRENTEAFF
.	TRBV7-2	TRBJ2-2	CASSLDRVGVGELFF
.	TRBV7-3	TRBJ1-2	CASSPDGGGYGYTF
TRBD2	TRBV5-4	TRBJ2-1	CASSSGGSGGNNEQFF
.	TRBV7-9	TRBJ1-6	CASGLDESPLHF
.	TRBV11-2	TRBJ2-5	CASSLGGVRRETQYF
.	TRBV9	TRBJ2-1	CASSLQPGGASSYNEQFF
.	TRBV18	TRBJ2-3	CASSPTGMDTQYF
.	TRBV9	TRBJ1-5	CASSVQQDQPQHF
TRBD2	TRBV10-3	TRBJ2-2	CAINVAGATNTGELFF
TRBD1	TRBV19	TRBJ2-1	CASSNRDRVYNEQFF
TRBD2	TRBV9	TRBJ2-1	CASSMGLADINEQFF
.	TRBV2	TRBJ1-2	CASSLDINYGYTF
.	TRBV3-1/TRBV3-2	TRBJ1-4	CASSHRATNEKLFF
.	TRBV7-2	TRBJ2-5	CASSRRTQETQYF
.	TRBV28	TRBJ1-6	CASISLRPISPLHF
TRBD2	TRBV6-2/TRBV6-3	TRBJ2-3	CASIPGSGGADTQYF
.	TRBV4-3	TRBJ2-1	CASSPPLLPYNEQFF
TRBD1	TRBV6-4	TRBJ1-5	CASSETQGAGQPQHF
TRBD1	TRBV5-1	TRBJ2-5	CASSYGQGQEAQYF
.	TRBV19	TRBJ1-2	CASSEIDRVYGYTF
.	TRBV14	TRBJ1-5	CASSQRKGGQPQHF
.	TRBV3-1/TRBV3-2	TRBJ2-1	CASSQARAYNEQFF
.	TRBV6-6	TRBJ2-6	CASSRGESGANVLTF
TRBD1	TRBV18	TRBJ1-5	CASSQRDSSNQPQHF
.	TRBV7-2	TRBJ2-1	CASSLSWGVNNEQFF
TRBD1	TRBV19	TRBJ2-7	CASSRDRAYEQYF
.	TRBV11-2	TRBJ1-2	CASSSRRENYGYTF
TRBD1	TRBV13	TRBJ2-5	CASSFRDRAAFQETQYF
.	TRBV2	TRBJ2-5	CASLRREAYQETQYF
.	TRBV29-1	TRBJ2-5	CSAYPGQETQYF
.	TRBV10-3	TRBJ2-7	CAISELGLSYEQYF
.	TRBV5-5	TRBJ2-3	CASSLERRTDTQYF